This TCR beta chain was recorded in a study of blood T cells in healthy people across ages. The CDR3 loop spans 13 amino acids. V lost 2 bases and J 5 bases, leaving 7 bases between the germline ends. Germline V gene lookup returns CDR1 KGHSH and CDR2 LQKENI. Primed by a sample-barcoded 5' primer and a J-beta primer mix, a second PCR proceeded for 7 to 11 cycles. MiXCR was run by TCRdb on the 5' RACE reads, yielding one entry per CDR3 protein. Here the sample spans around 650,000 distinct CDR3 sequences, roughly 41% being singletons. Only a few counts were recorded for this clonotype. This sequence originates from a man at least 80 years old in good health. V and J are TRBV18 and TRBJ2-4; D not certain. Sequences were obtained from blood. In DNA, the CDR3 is TGTGCCAGCTCACCAATGAACGAAAACATTCAGTACTTC. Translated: CASSPMNENIQYF.